These 30 T cell receptor beta chains were sequenced from one sample in a study of blood T cell repertoires in COVID-19. Assay used: immunoSEQ multiplex PCR; TCRdb lists only in-frame clones, some missing. Counted here are roughly 180,000 clones, 70% to 80% occurring once; the ten biggest clones make up around 8.1%. Specimen: peripheral blood. These TCRs come from a woman in her forties or fifties with active or convalescent COVID-19.

V gene TRBV7-9 combines with J gene TRBJ2-4, with a tentative D call TRBD2 (5 bases). Trimming took 1 base from V and 4 from J, leaving 11 bases between them. This CDR3 has 15 residues. Germline V gene lookup returns CDR1 SEHNR and CDR2 FQNEAQ (reference sequence). CDR3 sequence (DNA): TGTGCCAGCAGCTTAGGAGACGGGGAGAAAAACATTCAGTACTTC. This translates into CASSLGDGEKNIQYF.

The chain is built from TRBV10-3 and TRBJ2-5; 10 bases fit TRBD2. In germline, CDR1 is ENHRY, CDR2 SYGVKD. The CDR3 is 13 amino acids. V dropped 8 bases and J dropped 5; count of bases not matched to a gene: 5. The CDR3 coding sequence is TGTGCCATCGCAGCGGGGGGGCTGGAGACCCAGTACTTC. Translation gives CAIAAGGLETQYF.

The CDR3 DNA reads TGTGCCAGTAGTATTCAGCGGCCGAACACCGGGGAGCTGTTTTTT. It yields the protein CASSIQRPNTGELFF. The chain couples TRBV19 to TRBJ2-2; D is possibly TRBD2 (5 bases). This CDR3 is 15 amino acids long. CDR1 and CDR2 (germline): LNHDA, SQIVND (reference sequence). Trimming left V 3 bases short and J 0 bases short, with 8 bases between.

The rearrangement uses TRBV5-1 and TRBJ1-2, with 7 bases lining up with TRBD1. Germline assignment: CDR1 SGHRS and CDR2 YFSETQ. This CDR3 is 14 amino acids long. V dropped 5 bases and J dropped 7; count of bases not matched to a gene: 11. The CDR3 here is CASRPQGNNGGYTF. CDR3 nucleotide sequence: TGCGCCAGCAGACCACAGGGGAACAATGGTGGCTACACCTTC.

The chain joins TRBV6-5 to TRBJ1-1; tentative D call: TRBD1 (6 bases). The CDR3 contains 14 residues. Germline V gene sequence: CDR1 MNHEY, CDR2 SVGAGI. Deletions cut 6 bases from V and 1 base from J, with 12 bases between. CDR3 bases: TGTGCCAGCAGGATAGGGGGACGGAACACTGAAGCTTTCTTT. Its protein is CASRIGGRNTEAFF.

V gene TRBV4-2 combines with J gene TRBJ2-3, with D uncertain. Trimming took 0 bases from V and 1 from J, leaving 20 bases between them. The CDR3 runs 19 residues. Germline assignment: CDR1 LGHNA and CDR2 YNFKEQ. The CDR3 DNA reads TGTGCCAGCAGCCAAGATAGGAGATCAGCTGCATGGGGCACAGATACGCAGTATTTT. It is translated as CASSQDRRSAAWGTDTQYF.

V usage is TRBV6-5 and J usage is TRBJ1-1; tentative D call: TRBD1 (5 bases). The CDR3 consists of 14 residues. Per the germline V gene, CDR1 is MNHEY and CDR2 is SVGAGI. Trimming pared 8 bases from V and 1 base from J, leaving 14 bases between. The CDR3 DNA is TGTGCCAGCCAAATCTGGCAGGGGAACACTGAAGCTTTCTTT. This codes for CASQIWQGNTEAFF.

A few counts support this clone. V is TRBV23-1 and J is TRBJ2-3; tentative D call: TRBD2 (7 bases). TRBV23-1 is marked as an open reading frame, function uncertain. Trimming left V 8 bases short and J 0 bases short, with 27 bases between. This CDR3 comprises 19 residues. This chain's CDR3 is CASYYLKGGPGPSTDTQYF. CDR3 nucleotide sequence: TGCGCCAGCTACTATTTAAAGGGGGGGCCAGGGCCCAGCACAGATACGCAGTATTTT.

The V gene is TRBV9, the J gene TRBJ1-5; 7 nucleotides agree with TRBD1. The CDR3 extends over 14 amino acids. V was clipped by 4 bases and J by 9 bases; unmatched bases: 10. CDR1 SGDLS and CDR2 YYNGEE come from the germline V gene. The CDR3 sequence: CASSKDRTYSPQHF. Written as DNA, the CDR3 is TGTGCCAGCAGCAAGGACAGGACCTATTCGCCCCAGCATTTT.

Only one count was recorded for this clone. The chain couples TRBV28 to TRBJ1-2, with 8 nucleotides matching TRBD1. CDR1 MDHEN and CDR2 SYDVKM come from the germline V gene. The CDR3 is 14 amino acids. V was clipped by 4 bases and J by 7 bases; unmatched bases: 8. CDR3 in amino acids: CASSSPGQAFGYTF. The CDR3 DNA reads as TGTGCCAGCAGTTCACCGGGACAGGCTTTTGGCTACACCTTC.

The rearrangement joins TRBV19 to TRBJ1-1; D is undetermined. V dropped 6 bases and J dropped 5 bases, with 19 bases sitting between them. Germline V gene data show CDR1 as LNHDA and CDR2 as SQIVND (reference sequence). The CDR3 has 15 amino acids. This chain's CDR3 is CASSPSRSAGTEAFF. The CDR3 nucleotides are TGTGCCAGTAGCCCCTCCCGAAGCGCGGGAACTGAAGCTTTCTTT.

This rearrangement joins TRBV19 to TRBJ2-5; no reliable D call. The germline CDR1 and CDR2 sequences are LNHDA and SQIVND (reference sequence). Trimming removed 5 bases at V and 5 bases at J, with 15 bases between. This CDR3 region has 14 residues. The DNA for the CDR3 is TGTGCCAGTAGTCAAGTCGAAAACGGGGAGACCCAGTACTTC. Translation: CASSQVENGETQYF.

The chain uses TRBV6-5 and TRBJ2-7, with 8 nucleotides matching TRBD2. Losses at the gene ends were 6 bases for V and 3 bases for J; bases not matched to a gene: 7. This CDR3 comprises 14 residues. Germline V CDR1 and CDR2: MNHEY, SVGAGI. The CDR3 loop reads CASSVSGSLYEQYF. Written as DNA, the CDR3 is TGTGCCAGCAGCGTGAGCGGGAGTCTCTACGAGCAGTACTTC.

The chain combines TRBV7-2 with TRBJ1-2; TRBD1 might be the D (5 bases). The CDR3 sequence is 12 residues long. V lost 5 bases and J 8 bases, leaving 12 bases between the germline ends. Germline assignment: CDR1 SGHTA and CDR2 FQGNSA. CDR3 protein: CASSPRRGGYTF. In DNA, the CDR3 is TGTGCCAGCAGCCCCCGTAGGGGAGGCTACACCTTC.

This clone appeared a single time. CDR3 bases: TGTGCCAGCAGCCCTAGCGGGGGGTGGGAGACCCAGTACTTC. As protein: CASSPSGGWETQYF. The V gene is TRBV3-1 (or the pseudogene TRBV3-2), the J gene TRBJ2-5; TRBD2 matches at 11 bases. There are 14 residues in the CDR3. Germline values: CDR1 LGHDT, CDR2 YNNKEL (reference sequence). V was clipped by 4 bases and J by 5 bases; unmatched bases: 3.

In this sample, this clone turned up a few times. This chain connects TRBV2 to TRBJ1-4; D is uncertain. V lost 4 bases to trimming and J lost 6 bases, with 15 bases between them. The CDR3 runs to 15 residues. Germline CDR1 reads SNHLY; CDR2 reads FYNNEI. The CDR3, as DNA: TGTGCCAGCAGTGGGGGAGGTCAGCTACATGAAAAACTGTTTTTT. Residues: CASSGGGQLHEKLFF.

The V call is TRBV18, the J call TRBJ2-5, with D perhaps TRBD1 (6 bases). V lost 2 bases, J lost 1 base, and 11 bases lay in between. The CDR3 contains 15 residues. The germline V gene has CDR1 KGHSH and CDR2 LQKENI. As DNA, the CDR3 is TGTGCCAGCTCACCATCCGTAGGGGGCCAAGAGACCCAGTACTTC. Translated: CASSPSVGGQETQYF.

V is TRBV12-5 and J is TRBJ2-7, with a possible D match to TRBD1 (6 bases). Germline values: CDR1 LGHNT, CDR2 FRNRAP. The V and J ends lost 6 bases and 4 bases respectively, with 13 bases between them. CDR3 length: 13 residues. The CDR3 DNA sequence: TGTGCTAGTGGCTTTTCTACAGGGTACGAGCAGTACTTC. Translated, it gives CASGFSTGYEQYF.

The CDR3, as DNA: TGTGCCAGCAGTTTTCACAGGTTCGAACGGGAAAAACTGTTTTTT. It is translated as CASSFHRFEREKLFF. The chain has TRBV7-8 and TRBJ1-4, with D possibly being TRBD1 (5 bases). The germline CDR1 and CDR2 sequences are SGHVS and FQNEAQ. V dropped 6 bases and J dropped 8 bases, with 19 bases sitting between them. The CDR3 runs to 15 residues.

The V gene is TRBV4-3, the J gene TRBJ2-3; 9 bases agree with TRBD1. Germline V lookup: CDR1 LGHNA, CDR2 YSLEER. This CDR3 has 13 amino acids. V dropped 4 bases and J dropped 9; count of bases not matched to a gene: 5. The CDR3 protein is CASSPNRGQTQYF. For the CDR3, the DNA is TGCGCCAGCAGCCCTAACAGGGGGCAAACGCAGTATTTT.

The CDR3: CASSYGGSQETQYF. The CDR3 region has the DNA TGTGCCAGCAGTTACGGGGGCAGCCAAGAGACCCAGTACTTC. This rearrangement joins TRBV6-5 to TRBJ2-5, with a tentative D call TRBD1 (6 bases). The CDR3 is 14 amino acids. CDR1 and CDR2 (germline): MNHEY, SVGAGI. V was trimmed by 2 bases and J by 1 base, leaving 8 bases between them.

This chain joins TRBV5-1 and TRBJ1-1; TRBD1 agrees at 7 bases. This CDR3 is built from 15 residues. Germline loops: CDR1 SGHRS, CDR2 YFSETQ. Germline trimming cut 6 bases from V and 2 bases from J; bases unmatched to any gene: 10. CDR3 sequence: CASTTLDRRNTEAFF. The CDR3 DNA reads as TGCGCCAGCACCACCCTGGACAGGAGAAACACTGAAGCTTTCTTT.

V gene TRBV5-1 combines with J gene TRBJ1-5; D possibly corresponds to TRBD1 (6 bases). Per the germline V gene, CDR1 is SGHRS and CDR2 is YFSETQ. The V gene lost 2 bases and the J gene lost 4 bases, with 7 bases spanning the gap. There are 13 residues in the CDR3. The CDR3 nucleotides read TGCGCCAGCAGCTTTGACAGGAATCAGCCCCAGCATTTT. Translated: CASSFDRNQPQHF.

J is TRBJ1-2 and V is TRBV3-1 (or the pseudogene TRBV3-2), with D perhaps matching TRBD1 (6 bases). The ends were cut back, 1 base at V and 8 bases at J, with 11 bases in the middle. The length of the CDR3 is 13 residues. Germline V lookup: CDR1 LGHDT, CDR2 YNNKEL (reference sequence). CDR3 amino acids: CASSQAKQGGYTF. The DNA of the CDR3 is TGTGCCAGCAGCCAAGCAAAACAGGGAGGCTACACCTTC.

The genes are TRBV5-1 and TRBJ2-1, with TRBD2 matching over 10 bases. Germline V gene sequence: CDR1 SGHRS, CDR2 YFSETQ. This CDR3 contains 19 residues. V shed 1 base and J 7 bases; nucleotides not matched to a gene: 17. The CDR3 loop reads CASSLIGAGGPTFENEQFF. The CDR3 region has the DNA TGCGCCAGCAGCTTGATAGGAGCGGGAGGGCCTACTTTTGAGAATGAGCAGTTCTTC.

The rearrangement uses TRBV2 and TRBJ2-1; D is perhaps TRBD1 (5 bases). Germline values: CDR1 SNHLY, CDR2 FYNNEI. The V and J ends lost 8 bases and 6 bases respectively, with 20 bases between them. This CDR3 is 15 amino acids long. The CDR3 loop is CASLLDRYGRNEQFF. The CDR3 DNA is TGTGCCAGCCTCCTTGACAGATACGGTCGCAATGAGCAGTTCTTC.

The chain uses TRBV28 and TRBJ2-5; 9 positions agree with TRBD1. Germline values: CDR1 MDHEN, CDR2 SYDVKM. The trim removed 8 bases at V and 2 bases at J, leaving 9 bases unmatched. This CDR3 has 15 residues. The CDR3 nucleotides are TGTGCCAGCGGAGGGGACAGGGCGAGTCAAGAGACCCAGTACTTC. Its translation: CASGGDRASQETQYF.

This clone was seen only once. This sequence joins TRBV18 and TRBJ2-3; 16 bases match TRBD2. The V segment lost 2 bases and the J segment 4 bases; nucleotides outside the gene matches: 6. This CDR3 has 18 amino acids. Germline CDR1 is KGHSH and CDR2 is LQKENI. CDR3 region: CASSPIPGLAGGPDTQYF. CDR3 nucleotides: TGTGCCAGCTCACCAATCCCGGGACTAGCGGGAGGGCCAGATACGCAGTATTTT.

J is TRBJ1-3 and V is TRBV30; 8 bases agree with TRBD1. The CDR3 extends over 14 amino acids. Germline CDR1 GTSNPN, CDR2 SVGIG (reference sequence). V lost 8 bases and J lost 0; bases outside the gene matches: 6. CDR3 nucleotides: TGTGCCCACGCGACAGGGGCCTCTGGAAACACCATATATTTT. As protein: CAHATGASGNTIYF.

The chain links TRBV9 to TRBJ2-7; D perhaps matches TRBD2 (5 bases). The CDR3 is 16 residues long. CDR1 and CDR2 (germline): SGDLS, YYNGEE. V lost 0 bases and J 3 bases, leaving 16 bases between the germline ends. The CDR3 DNA reads as TGTGCCAGCAGCGTAGGGGGAGACCGCCCTTACTACGAGCAGTACTTC. Translation: CASSVGGDRPYYEQYF. Full variable domain (outside the CDR3, taken from reference TRBV9 and TRBJ2-7): DSGVTQTPKHLITATGQRVTLRCSPRSGDLSVYWYQQSLDQGLQFLIQYYNGEERAKGNILERFSAQQFPDLHSELNLSSLELGDSALYFCASSVGGDRPYYEQYFGPGTRLTVT.